Each of the 27 T cell receptor beta chains below was sequenced from the same sample in a study of blood T cell repertoires in COVID-19. Produced via immunoSEQ multiplex PCR; TCRdb's table is partial and in-frame only. The sample holds roughly 260,000 clones, around 82% seen once. Sequenced sample: peripheral blood. The receptors come from a woman younger than 30 with acute or convalescent COVID-19.

The CDR3, as DNA: TGCGCCAGCAGCCCGATGTCCGGGGGGCTGGAAAAACTGTTTTTT. The encoded protein is CASSPMSGGLEKLFF. This rearrangement joins TRBV4-3 to TRBJ1-4, with D possibly being TRBD1 (6 bases). The CDR3 covers 15 residues. The germline CDR1 and CDR2 sequences are LGHNA and YSLEER. V lost 4 bases and J 8 bases, leaving 17 bases between the germline ends.

CDR3 amino acids: CASNHLDRGGNTIYF. In DNA, the CDR3 is TGTGCCAGCAACCATCTCGACAGGGGGGGAAACACCATATATTTT. The gene calls are TRBV6-1 and TRBJ1-3; 9 bases align to TRBD1. V trimming: 7 bases; J trimming: 4 bases; junction bases outside the gene matches: 8. Per germline, CDR1 MNHNS and CDR2 SASEGT. The CDR3 sequence is 15 residues long.

The chain joins TRBV28 to TRBJ2-2, with 7 bases fitting TRBD2. This CDR3 has 17 amino acids. Per the germline V gene, CDR1 is MDHEN and CDR2 is SYDVKM. The V gene end was trimmed by 5 bases and the J gene end by 1 base; junction bases not matched to a gene: 10. Here the CDR3 DNA reads TGTGCCAGCAGTCCCTACCGGGAGGAGTGGAACACCGGGGAGCTGTTTTTT. It yields the protein CASSPYREEWNTGELFF. Variable domain in full (rest from reference TRBV28 and TRBJ2-2): DVKVTQSSRYLVKRTGEKVFLECVQDMDHENMFWYRQDPGLGLRLIYFSYDVKMKEKGDIPEGYSVSREKKERFSLILESASTNQTSMYLCASSPYREEWNTGELFFGEGSRLTVL.

J is TRBJ1-5 and V is TRBV15; D uncertain. V was shortened by 0 bases and J by 2 bases, with 11 bases between the two germline ends. Germline CDR1 LNHNV, CDR2 YYDKDF (reference sequence). The CDR3 has 16 amino acids. The CDR3 is CATSRDKFGGNQPQHF. The CDR3 nucleotides are TGTGCCACCAGCAGAGATAAATTCGGGGGCAATCAGCCCCAGCATTTT. The full variable domain, rest sourced from reference TRBV15 and TRBJ1-5, is DAMVIQNPRYQVTQFGKPVTLSCSQTLNHNVMYWYQQKSSQAPKLLFHYYDKDFNNEADTPDNFQSRRPNTSFCFLDIRSPGLGDTAMYLCATSRDKFGGNQPQHFGDGTRLSIL.

The chain is built from TRBV9 and TRBJ2-1; TRBD1 aligns across 8 bases. CDR1 SGDLS and CDR2 YYNGEE come from the germline V gene. Unmatched junction bases numbered 3, after V lost 0 bases and J lost 10 bases. The CDR3 totals 13 residues. CDR3 DNA: TGTGCCAGCAGCGTAGCCGACAGGGGAGAGCAGTTCTTC. This gives the protein CASSVADRGEQFF.

The chain is built from TRBV2 and TRBJ2-1; 10 bases map to TRBD2. This CDR3 is built from 15 residues. Germline trimming cut 1 base from V and 6 bases from J; bases unmatched to any gene: 3. Germline assignment: CDR1 SNHLY and CDR2 FYNNEI. The CDR3 region is CASSEDGLAANEQFF. The CDR3 DNA follows: TGTGCCAGCAGTGAAGACGGACTAGCGGCCAATGAGCAGTTCTTC.

This chain joins TRBV7-9 and TRBJ1-4, with 7 bases aligning to TRBD1. CDR3 length: 16 residues. Germline-derived CDR1 and CDR2 are SEHNR and FQNEAQ (reference sequence). V lost 1 base, J lost 3 bases, and 5 bases stayed unmatched. In DNA, the CDR3 is TGTGCCAGCAGCTTAGAATGGGACAGCGCTAATGAAAAACTGTTTTTT. Its protein is CASSLEWDSANEKLFF.

This sequence joins TRBV5-4 and TRBJ2-7, with 8 bases identical to TRBD2. J was trimmed by 5 bases and V by 4 bases; bases with no gene match: 8. CDR1 is SGHNT, CDR2 YYREEE, per germline (reference sequence). The CDR3 spans 14 residues. The CDR3 region is CASSREGLWDEQYF. The CDR3, as DNA: TGTGCCAGCAGCCGGGAGGGCTTATGGGACGAGCAGTACTTC.

This rearrangement joins TRBV29-1 to TRBJ2-3; TRBD2 matches at 10 bases. CDR3 length: 15 residues. Germline lookup yields CDR1 SQVTM and CDR2 ANQGSEA. Trimming at V came to 6 bases and at J to 6 bases, leaving 12 bases not matched to a gene. The CDR3: CSVDRLAGSPDTQYF. As DNA, the CDR3 is TGCAGCGTCGACCGACTAGCGGGCTCCCCGGATACGCAGTATTTT.

The V and J genes are TRBV18 and TRBJ2-5; D may be TRBD2 (6 bases). Germline values: CDR1 KGHSH, CDR2 LQKENI. The CDR3 loop spans 15 amino acids. Deletions cut 3 bases from V and 4 bases from J, with 15 bases between. As DNA, the CDR3 is TGTGCCAGCTCACCGGGTTTCGGGAGATTAGAGACCCAGTACTTC. Translation gives CASSPGFGRLETQYF. Based on the CDR3 plus reference TRBV18 and TRBJ2-5, the full variable domain is NAGVMQNPRHLVRRRGQEARLRCSPMKGHSHVYWYRQLPEEGLKFMVYLQKENIIDESGMPKERFSAEFPKEGPSILRIQQVVRGDSAAYFCASSPGFGRLETQYFGPGTRLLVL.

The chain couples TRBV19 to TRBJ2-7; TRBD1 matches at 9 bases. With 4 bases clipped from V and 6 bases from J, the junction kept 10 bases outside the gene matches. Germline values: CDR1 LNHDA, CDR2 SQIVND (reference sequence). The CDR3 consists of 15 residues. The CDR3 is CASSTSGTGSREQYF. CDR3 nucleotide sequence: TGTGCCAGTAGTACGTCCGGGACAGGGAGCCGCGAGCAGTACTTC.

V and J are TRBV28 and TRBJ2-3, with D possibly TRBD2 on 6 matching bases. The CDR3 consists of 17 residues. Germline CDR1 MDHEN, CDR2 SYDVKM. Trimming removed 1 base at V and 0 bases at J, with 14 bases between. CDR3 coding DNA: TGTGCCAGCAGTTTATTCGTGGGTGGGACTAGCACAGATACGCAGTATTTT. Translated, it gives CASSLFVGGTSTDTQYF.

V gene TRBV4-3 combines with J gene TRBJ1-2; D gene ambiguous. Germline V lookup: CDR1 LGHNA, CDR2 YSLEER. The length of the CDR3 is 14 residues. Deletions cut 4 bases from V and 3 bases from J, with 12 bases between. Here the CDR3 reads CASSPQDSYYGYTF. The CDR3 nucleotides are TGCGCCAGCAGCCCACAAGATTCCTACTATGGCTACACCTTC.

The chain uses TRBV19 and TRBJ2-4; TRBD1 agrees at 7 bases. The CDR3 totals 16 residues. J was trimmed by 2 bases and V by 1 base; bases with no gene match: 5. The germline V gene has CDR1 LNHDA and CDR2 SQIVND (reference sequence). The CDR3 DNA reads as TGTGCCAGTAGTATAGGTCCAGGGGGAACCAAAAACATTCAGTACTTC. Its protein is CASSIGPGGTKNIQYF.

V and J are TRBV19 and TRBJ2-2; 8 positions agree with TRBD2. The CDR3 has 17 residues. After removal of 7 bases from V and 1 base from J, the junction contained 11 bases not matched to a gene. Germline V CDR1 and CDR2: LNHDA, SQIVND (reference sequence). The DNA of the CDR3 is TGTGCCAGTACTGTTATAGCGGGATATCAGAACACCGGGGAGCTGTTTTTT. This encodes CASTVIAGYQNTGELFF. Looking up the rest from reference TRBV19 and TRBJ2-2 gives the full variable domain: DGGITQSPKYLFRKEGQNVTLSCEQNLNHDAMYWYRQDPGQGLRLIYYSQIVNDFQKGDIAEGYSVSREKKESFPLTVTSAQKNPTAFYLCASTVIAGYQNTGELFFGEGSRLTVL.

The J gene is TRBJ2-7, the V gene TRBV29-1; 7 bases line up with TRBD1. V was clipped by 6 bases and J by 0 bases; unmatched bases: 8. Germline lookup yields CDR1 SQVTM and CDR2 ANQGSEA. CDR3 length: 14 amino acids. Here the CDR3 DNA reads TGCAGCGTCCTGGGGGACAGAGTCTCCTACGAGCAGTACTTC. This translates into CSVLGDRVSYEQYF.

The J gene is TRBJ1-5, the V gene TRBV3-1 (or the pseudogene TRBV3-2); D is uncertain. Trimming took 4 bases from V and 6 from J, leaving 13 bases between them. This CDR3 is built from 14 residues. The germline CDR1 and CDR2 sequences are LGHDT and YNNKEL (reference sequence). The CDR3 is CASSPPGVFQPQHF. The CDR3 DNA follows: TGTGCCAGCAGCCCCCCGGGAGTATTTCAGCCCCAGCATTTT.

The chain combines TRBV6-5 with TRBJ2-3; possibly TRBD1 for D (5 bases). Trimming stripped 3 bases from V and 0 bases from J, with 13 bases between. The CDR3 totals 16 residues. Germline CDR1 and CDR2: MNHEY and SVGAGI. DNA for the CDR3: TGTGCCAGCAGTTATAAGGCAGGGCCTAGCACAGATACGCAGTATTTT. This encodes CASSYKAGPSTDTQYF.

The V call is TRBV19, the J call TRBJ1-5, with TRBD1 as a possible D gene (6 bases). Germline V lookup: CDR1 LNHDA, CDR2 SQIVND (reference sequence). V was cut by 8 bases and J by 2 bases, with 16 bases left in between. The CDR3 is 15 amino acids. The CDR3 reads CASLGGRWGNQPQHF. For the CDR3, the DNA is TGTGCCAGTCTCGGGGGGCGCTGGGGCAATCAGCCCCAGCATTTT.

V gene TRBV28 combines with J gene TRBJ1-1; D may be TRBD1 (5 bases). From germline, CDR1 is MDHEN and CDR2 SYDVKM. V lost 5 bases and J lost 0, with 13 bases in between. CDR3 length equals 15 residues. CDR3 sequence: CASSPTAGMNTEAFF. The CDR3 DNA sequence: TGTGCCAGCAGTCCGACAGCGGGCATGAACACTGAAGCTTTCTTT.

CDR3 residues: CASGGEVNYNSPLHF. The CDR3 bases are TGTGCCAGCGGAGGTGAGGTCAACTACAATTCACCCCTCCACTTT. J is TRBJ1-6 and V is TRBV2; unclear D gene. The CDR3 has 15 amino acids. V shed 8 bases and J shed 7 bases, with 18 bases lying between them. Germline lookup yields CDR1 SNHLY and CDR2 FYNNEI. Drawing the rest from reference TRBV2 and TRBJ1-6, the complete variable domain is EPEVTQTPSHQVTQMGQEVILRCVPISNHLYFYWYRQILGQKVEFLVSFYNNEISEKSEIFDDQFSVERPDGSNFTLKIRSTKLEDSAMYFCASGGEVNYNSPLHFGNGTRLTVT.

The rearrangement links TRBV27 to TRBJ2-1; D is unresolved. CDR1 is MNHEY, CDR2 SMNVEV, per germline (reference sequence). V lost 6 bases and J 2 bases, leaving 8 bases between the germline ends. CDR3 size: 13 residues. The CDR3 here is CASRSTPYNEQFF. CDR3 sequence (DNA): TGTGCCAGCAGGTCGACTCCCTACAATGAGCAGTTCTTC.

The chain couples TRBV7-6 to TRBJ2-1; D is possibly TRBD2 (6 bases). CDR3 length equals 18 residues. The V end lost 2 bases, the J end lost 0 bases, and 17 bases lay between the germline ends. CDR1 and CDR2 from the germline V gene are SGHVS and FNYEAQ. DNA for the CDR3: TGTGCCAGCAGCTTACCCCGGGACTCATCGCCCTCCTACAATGAGCAGTTCTTC. Amino acids: CASSLPRDSSPSYNEQFF.

The chain combines TRBV6-6 with TRBJ2-2; the match to TRBD1 covers 7 bases. The length of the CDR3 is 13 residues. Germline V gene lookup returns CDR1 MNHNY and CDR2 SVGAGI (reference sequence). J lost 6 bases, V lost 5 bases, and 3 bases had no gene match. CDR3 region: CASSLTGAGELFF. The CDR3 region has the DNA TGTGCCAGCAGTCTCACAGGGGCCGGGGAGCTGTTTTTT.

The gene calls are TRBV11-3 and TRBJ2-1; TRBD2 agrees at 12 bases. The CDR3 has 15 residues. Germline V gives CDR1 SGHNT, CDR2 YENEEA. V shed 3 bases, J shed 7 bases, and the junction held 4 bases outside the gene matches. The CDR3 spells CASSFLAGGGNEQFF. Here the CDR3 DNA reads TGTGCCAGCAGCTTTCTAGCGGGAGGGGGTAATGAGCAGTTCTTC. Variable domain in full (rest from reference TRBV11-3 and TRBJ2-1): EAGVVQSPRYKIIEKKQPVAFWCNPISGHNTLYWYLQNLGQGPELLIRYENEEAVDDSQLPKDRFSAERLKGVDSTLKIQPAELGDSAVYLCASSFLAGGGNEQFFGPGTRLTVL.

The chain combines TRBV19 with TRBJ2-1, with a possible D match to TRBD1 (8 bases). CDR1 and CDR2 from the germline V gene are LNHDA and SQIVND (reference sequence). This CDR3 is built from 15 residues. V was pared by 1 base and J by 7 bases, with 14 bases between. CDR3 protein: CASSIAGQGGNEQFF. The CDR3 DNA reads TGTGCCAGTAGTATAGCAGGACAGGGAGGGAATGAGCAGTTCTTC. Full variable domain (outside the CDR3, taken from reference TRBV19 and TRBJ2-1): DGGITQSPKYLFRKEGQNVTLSCEQNLNHDAMYWYRQDPGQGLRLIYYSQIVNDFQKGDIAEGYSVSREKKESFPLTVTSAQKNPTAFYLCASSIAGQGGNEQFFGPGTRLTVL.

V is TRBV13 and J is TRBJ2-7, with TRBD1 matching over 9 bases. Trimming at V came to 5 bases and at J to 4 bases, leaving 9 bases not matched to a gene. This CDR3 has 15 residues. CDR1 and CDR2 from the germline V gene are PRHDT and FYEKMQ (reference sequence). This chain's CDR3 is CASSPLGQGRYEQYF. For the CDR3, the DNA is TGTGCCAGCAGCCCCCTTGGACAGGGGCGATACGAGCAGTACTTC. Using reference TRBV13 and TRBJ2-7 for the parts outside the CDR3, the full variable domain is AAGVIQSPRHLIKEKRETATLKCYPIPRHDTVYWYQQGPGQDPQFLISFYEKMQSDKGSIPDRFSAQQFSDYHSELNMSSLELGDSALYFCASSPLGQGRYEQYFGPGTRLTVT.